This T cell receptor beta chain was retrieved from a study of T cell responses to AZD1222 COVID-19 vaccine. Concerning this clone itself: Its target is not known.

Clones were sequenced by immunoSEQ multiplex PCR, and TCRdb holds only the in-frame ones, with some missing. The sample includes fewer than 150,000 clones, around 84% of them seen just once. Looked up from germline, CDR1 is SGHTA and CDR2 is FQGTGA. After removal of 3 bases from V and 0 bases from J, the junction contained 11 bases not matched to a gene. This CDR3 contains 18 residues. The study's findings and limits: The study identified only a handful of AZD1222 recipients as seropositive at baseline.

The sequence was obtained from an adult who received the AZD1222 COVID-19 vaccine. The V gene is TRBV7-3, the J gene TRBJ1-5; TRBD1 agrees at 7 bases. The material sequenced was peripheral blood, taken 28 days after the second AZD1222 dose. The CDR3: CASSFRQGGRDSNQPQHF. The CDR3 bases are TGTGCCAGCAGCTTTCGACAGGGTGGTCGGGATAGCAATCAGCCCCAGCATTTT. The full variable domain, rest sourced from reference TRBV7-3 and TRBJ1-5, is GAGVSQTPSNKVTEKGKYVELRCDPISGHTALYWYRQSLGQGPEFLIYFQGTGAADDSGLPNDRFFAVRPEGSVSTLKIQRTERGDSAVYLCASSFRQGGRDSNQPQHFGDGTRLSIL.